Each of the 28 T cell receptor beta chains below was sequenced from the same sample in a study of T cell changes during pregnancy in multiple sclerosis. The repertoire was sequenced with immunoSEQ multiplex PCR; TCRdb's copy has only in-frame clones and lacks some. The sample lists tens of thousands of clones, around 89% seen once, with 5.5% to 7% in the top ten. This sample comprised CD8+ T cells from peripheral blood mononuclear cells, obtained in the second trimester of pregnancy. Source of these receptors: a female donor with multiple sclerosis, enrolled in a pregnancy study.

The chain carries TRBV9 and TRBJ1-1; possibly TRBD1 for D (5 bases). Germline V gives CDR1 SGDLS, CDR2 YYNGEE. This CDR3 is built from 14 residues. V gave up 3 bases and J gave up 1 base, with 10 bases separating them. In DNA form, the CDR3 reads TGTGCCAGCAGCGCCCATACAGGGAACACTGAAGCTTTCTTT. This codes for CASSAHTGNTEAFF.

The chain links TRBV5-1 to TRBJ2-7, with a possible D match to TRBD2 (6 bases). The CDR3 is made up of 14 amino acids. Germline V lookup: CDR1 SGHRS, CDR2 YFSETQ. V shed 2 bases and J shed 0 bases, with 9 bases lying between them. The CDR3 sequence: CASSFRESSYEQYF. The CDR3 bases are TGCGCCAGCAGCTTCCGGGAGAGCTCCTACGAGCAGTACTTC. The full variable domain, its missing parts supplied by reference TRBV5-1 and TRBJ2-7, is KAGVTQTPRYLIKTRGQQVTLSCSPISGHRSVSWYQQTPGQGLQFLFEYFSETQRNKGNFPGRFSGRQFSNSRSEMNVSTLELGDSALYLCASSFRESSYEQYFGPGTRLTVT.

The V gene is TRBV28, the J gene TRBJ2-5; D is uncertain. Germline assignment: CDR1 MDHEN and CDR2 SYDVKM. The V gene lost 3 bases and the J gene lost 0 bases, with 5 bases spanning the gap. This CDR3 contains 13 residues. As DNA, the CDR3 is TGTGCCAGCAGTTTCGAGTACCAAGAGACCCAGTACTTC. Its translation is CASSFEYQETQYF.

Here the CDR3 DNA reads TGTGCCAGTAGTATCGCGGCCACTGAAGCTTTCTTT. Amino acids: CASSIAATEAFF. The V call is TRBV19, the J call TRBJ1-1; D gene ambiguous. The CDR3 covers 12 residues. Looked up from germline, CDR1 is LNHDA and CDR2 is SQIVND (reference sequence). Trimming left V 3 bases short and J 4 bases short, with 6 bases between.

The rearrangement links TRBV6-6 to TRBJ2-3; 7 bases agree with TRBD2. V was clipped by 0 bases and J by 3 bases; unmatched bases: 6. The CDR3 loop spans 16 amino acids. Germline-derived CDR1 and CDR2 are MNHNY and SVGAGI (reference sequence). The CDR3 loop is CASSYSSREMTDTQYF. The CDR3 coding sequence is TGTGCCAGCAGTTACTCGTCGCGGGAGATGACAGATACGCAGTATTTT.

This chain connects TRBV27 to TRBJ2-3, with 10 bases matching TRBD2. Germline V gene lookup returns CDR1 MNHEY and CDR2 SMNVEV (reference sequence). The CDR3 is 15 residues long. Germline trimming cut 4 bases from V and 1 base from J; bases unmatched to any gene: 2. CDR3 residues: CASSSSGRGTDTQYF. CDR3 coding DNA: TGTGCCAGCAGTTCTAGCGGGAGAGGCACAGATACGCAGTATTTT.

The chain is built from TRBV7-9 and TRBJ2-3; TRBD2 matches 14 bases. CDR3 size: 17 residues. Trimming took 5 bases from V and 6 from J; bases not matched to a gene: 10. Germline V CDR1 and CDR2: SEHNR, FQNEAQ (reference sequence). The CDR3, as DNA: TGTGCCAGCAGCCCCGGACTAGCGGGAGGCCCCTCTGATACGCAGTATTTT. The encoded protein is CASSPGLAGGPSDTQYF.

This chain connects TRBV6-5 to TRBJ1-4; TRBD1 is a possible D gene (5 bases). The CDR3 length is 15 residues. Germline CDR1 and CDR2: MNHEY and SVGAGI. Deletions cut 6 bases from V and 4 bases from J, with 15 bases between. The CDR3 loop is CASRPIQEFNEKLFF. The CDR3 DNA reads TGTGCCAGCAGACCCATACAGGAGTTTAATGAAAAACTGTTTTTT.

The chain employs TRBV2 and TRBJ2-1; 9 nucleotides agree with TRBD1. V was clipped by 6 bases and J by 10 bases; unmatched bases: 13. The germline CDR1 and CDR2 sequences are SNHLY and FYNNEI. The CDR3 is 15 residues long. CDR3 bases: TGTGCCAGCAGAGCCTCCGGGACAGGGCGGAGGGAGCAGTTCTTC. Protein: CASRASGTGRREQFF. Full variable domain (missing parts from reference TRBV2 and TRBJ2-1): EPEVTQTPSHQVTQMGQEVILRCVPISNHLYFYWYRQILGQKVEFLVSFYNNEISEKSEIFDDQFSVERPDGSNFTLKIRSTKLEDSAMYFCASRASGTGRREQFFGPGTRLTVL.

This clone has more than one count but fewer than ten. This chain links TRBV15 with TRBJ2-1, with 8 bases matching TRBD1. The CDR3 covers 17 residues. V gave up 1 base and J gave up 4 bases; unmatched junction bases: 9. Germline CDR1 is LNHNV and CDR2 is YYDKDF (reference sequence). CDR3 bases: TGTGCCACCAGCAGAGCCAGGGGGCGACTCGAGTACAATGAGCAGTTCTTC. This translates into CATSRARGRLEYNEQFF.

The chain joins TRBV7-9 to TRBJ2-2; 7 bases are shared with TRBD2. Unmatched junction bases numbered 9, after V lost 6 bases and J lost 5 bases. CDR1 is SEHNR and CDR2 is FQNEAQ in the germline V gene (reference sequence). The CDR3 runs to 15 residues. Here the CDR3 DNA reads TGTGCCAGCAGGACCGGGGGGTTTACGACCGGGGAGCTGTTTTTT. It is translated as CASRTGGFTTGELFF.

This chain uses TRBV5-1 with TRBJ2-1; TRBD2 matches at 10 bases. This CDR3 spans 15 amino acids. The germline V gene encodes CDR1 SGHRS and CDR2 YFSETQ. V shed 5 bases, J shed 8 bases, and the junction held 10 bases outside the gene matches. CDR3: CASSTSGRALDEQFF. CDR3 nucleotides: TGCGCCAGCAGTACAAGCGGGAGGGCCTTAGATGAGCAGTTCTTC.

This chain uses TRBV6-5 with TRBJ2-7; TRBD1 matches 7 bases. The germline V gene has CDR1 MNHEY and CDR2 SVGAGI. The CDR3 sequence is 16 residues long. V shed 1 base and J 0 bases; nucleotides not matched to a gene: 6. For the CDR3, the DNA is TGTGCCAGCAGTTACTGGGGACAGCCCAGCTCCTACGAGCAGTACTTC. Translation gives CASSYWGQPSSYEQYF.

The J gene is TRBJ2-7, the V gene TRBV28; D ambiguous. The CDR3 length is 10 residues. V was cut by 3 bases and J by 5 bases, with 2 bases left in between. CDR1 is MDHEN, CDR2 SYDVKM, per germline. CDR3 residues: CASSFNEQYF. As DNA, the CDR3 is TGTGCCAGCAGTTTTAACGAGCAGTACTTC. Supplemented by reference TRBV28 and TRBJ2-7, the full variable domain reads DVKVTQSSRYLVKRTGEKVFLECVQDMDHENMFWYRQDPGLGLRLIYFSYDVKMKEKGDIPEGYSVSREKKERFSLILESASTNQTSMYLCASSFNEQYFGPGTRLTVT.

In regard to this clone: Germline and junction disagree at one end, which may indicate a read error. This sequence joins TRBV5-1 and TRBJ2-4, with a possible D match to TRBD2 (5 bases). Per germline, CDR1 SGHRS and CDR2 YFSETQ. This CDR3 comprises 17 residues. The CDR3, as DNA: TGCGCCAGCAGCTTGGCCGTGACCTACCGAGGGCTACACCATGGGGACTTC. It is translated as CASSLAVTYRGLHHGDF.

This rearrangement joins TRBV19 to TRBJ2-3, with 7 bases identical to TRBD2. Trimming at V came to 5 bases and at J to 2 bases, leaving 10 bases not matched to a gene. This CDR3 spans 16 amino acids. Germline CDR1 is LNHDA and CDR2 is SQIVND (reference sequence). CDR3: CASSAPGREYTDTQYF. The CDR3 nucleotides read TGTGCCAGTAGTGCCCCTGGGCGGGAGTACACAGATACGCAGTATTTT.

The J gene is TRBJ1-1, the V gene TRBV19; D is unresolved. CDR3 length: 15 amino acids. Germline CDR1 and CDR2: LNHDA and SQIVND (reference sequence). V lost 3 bases, J lost 4 bases, and 15 bases lay in between. CDR3 region: CASSMFGGSGTEAFF. In DNA, the CDR3 is TGTGCCAGTAGTATGTTTGGAGGGAGCGGCACTGAAGCTTTCTTT. Full variable domain (remainder filled in from reference TRBV19 and TRBJ1-1): DGGITQSPKYLFRKEGQNVTLSCEQNLNHDAMYWYRQDPGQGLRLIYYSQIVNDFQKGDIAEGYSVSREKKESFPLTVTSAQKNPTAFYLCASSMFGGSGTEAFFGQGTRLTVV.

The chain recombines TRBV5-1 with TRBJ1-5; TRBD1 matches at 10 bases. The CDR3 consists of 17 residues. CDR1 is SGHRS, CDR2 YFSETQ, per germline. J gave up 2 bases and V 4 bases, and 9 bases lay outside the gene matches. The CDR3 spells CASSIGTGVRGNQPQHF. CDR3 in DNA: TGCGCCAGCAGCATAGGGACAGGGGTTAGGGGCAATCAGCCCCAGCATTTT.

The V call is TRBV27, the J call TRBJ2-7, with TRBD1 matching over 8 bases. The CDR3 covers 15 residues. After removal of 6 bases from V and 3 bases from J, the junction contained 10 bases not matched to a gene. The germline V gene has CDR1 MNHEY and CDR2 SMNVEV (reference sequence). CDR3 protein: CASRPTGQGHYEQYF. The CDR3 coding sequence is TGTGCCAGCAGACCAACCGGACAGGGTCACTACGAGCAGTACTTC.

The genes are TRBV4-3 and TRBJ2-1; no reliable D call. The CDR3 is 13 residues long. The germline V gene has CDR1 LGHNA and CDR2 YSLEER. Trimming took off 1 base at V and 5 bases at J, with 6 bases between the two ends. The CDR3 is CASSQGGDNEQFF. The CDR3 DNA sequence: TGCGCCAGCAGCCAAGGTGGAGACAATGAGCAGTTCTTC.

This clone was observed many times. The rearrangement joins TRBV2 to TRBJ2-2; D call uncertain. The CDR3 is 12 residues long. CDR1 and CDR2 (germline): SNHLY, FYNNEI. Between the trimmed V and J ends, which lost 6 bases and 5 bases, there was a span of 7 bases. CDR3 in DNA: TGTGCCAGCAGAGCCAGGACCGGGGAGCTGTTTTTT. It yields the protein CASRARTGELFF. The entire variable domain, with the rest obtained from reference TRBV2 and TRBJ2-2, is as follows: EPEVTQTPSHQVTQMGQEVILRCVPISNHLYFYWYRQILGQKVEFLVSFYNNEISEKSEIFDDQFSVERPDGSNFTLKIRSTKLEDSAMYFCASRARTGELFFGEGSRLTVL.

V is TRBV9 and J is TRBJ2-3, with 7 bases aligning to TRBD2. This CDR3 has 15 residues. CDR1 is SGDLS, CDR2 YYNGEE, per germline. V was clipped by 2 bases and J by 0 bases; unmatched bases: 3. The CDR3 DNA follows: TGTGCCAGCAGCGTGGGACTACTGAGCACAGATACGCAGTATTTT. Its protein is CASSVGLLSTDTQYF.

V usage is TRBV7-9 and J usage is TRBJ1-2, with D maybe TRBD1 (5 bases). The germline CDR1 and CDR2 sequences are SEHNR and FQNEAQ (reference sequence). This CDR3 comprises 13 residues. V shed 3 bases and J shed 5 bases, with 10 bases lying between them. CDR3 DNA sequence: TGTGCCAGCAGCTTGGCGGGGCCATATGGCTACACCTTC. This codes for CASSLAGPYGYTF.

The rearrangement joins TRBV2 to TRBJ1-2; D remains ambiguous. The V gene's germline CDR1 is SNHLY and CDR2 FYNNEI. The CDR3 sequence is 17 residues long. Trimming took off 2 bases at V and 0 bases at J, with 16 bases between the two ends. The DNA of the CDR3 is TGTGCCAGCAGTGAATGGTTCGGTGCAGGCTCTAACTATGGCTACACCTTC. Translated: CASSEWFGAGSNYGYTF.

The chain couples TRBV27 to TRBJ2-7, with TRBD1 matching 10 bases. The CDR3 has 13 residues. V shed 5 bases, J shed 5 bases, and the junction held 3 bases outside the gene matches. Germline values: CDR1 MNHEY, CDR2 SMNVEV (reference sequence). The CDR3 DNA is TGTGCCAGCAGTGACAGGGGGCTTAACGAGCAGTACTTC. Protein product: CASSDRGLNEQYF.

The chain employs TRBV19 and TRBJ2-1; 8 nucleotides agree with TRBD1. This CDR3 is 16 amino acids long. Germline V gene data show CDR1 as LNHDA and CDR2 as SQIVND (reference sequence). V was pared by 4 bases and J by 4 bases, with 9 bases of the junction left unmatched. The CDR3 protein is CASSRLRDRLYNEQFF. CDR3 DNA sequence: TGTGCCAGTAGTAGACTCCGGGACAGGCTGTACAATGAGCAGTTCTTC.

The chain employs TRBV6-6 and TRBJ2-1; tentatively, D is TRBD1 (6 bases). The CDR3 runs to 14 residues. Trimming shortened V by 0 bases and J by 6 bases, and 9 bases separated the two germline ends. Germline lookup yields CDR1 MNHNY and CDR2 SVGAGI (reference sequence). CDR3 protein: CASSYSNRANEQFF. In nucleotides, the CDR3 is TGTGCCAGCAGTTACTCGAACAGGGCCAATGAGCAGTTCTTC.

This chain connects TRBV27 to TRBJ2-5; TRBD1 aligns across 8 bases. This CDR3 contains 16 residues. Germline V lookup: CDR1 MNHEY, CDR2 SMNVEV (reference sequence). V lost 6 bases, J lost 5 bases, and 14 bases stayed unmatched. This CDR3 is CASSARQGTGGETQYF. CDR3 DNA: TGTGCCAGCAGCGCTCGGCAGGGGACAGGCGGGGAGACCCAGTACTTC.